Only one count was recorded for the clone carrying this T cell receptor (beta chain). Its specificity is not known. Compared with germline, one end of the junction differs, possibly owing to a read error. The data were obtained in a study of chemoradiotherapy in HPV16-positive cancers. Study overall: Functional T-cell assays on a couple of HPV16-positive patients' cells defined candidate HPV-specific clones and common TCR motifs.

Study results and limitations: For HPV16-positive patients, expanding HPV-responsive T cells associated with longer recurrence-free survival.

The assay was immunoSEQ multiplex PCR, and TCRdb's table has in-frame clones only and misses some. The sample has 5,100 or so clones; 60% to 85% are singletons. This sample was taken from a patient who underwent chemoradiotherapy. The sequence was obtained from a human donor with HPV-associated anogenital cancer.

The DNA for the CDR3 is TGTGCCAGCAGTGTACAGGGGTCTGGCCACACCTTC. This codes for CASSVQGSGHTF. The rearrangement joins TRBV2 to TRBJ1-2, with TRBD1 matching 7 bases. Germline-derived CDR1 and CDR2 are SNHLY and FYNNEI. This CDR3 is built from 12 residues. The full variable domain, with the rest looked up from reference TRBV2 and TRBJ1-2, is EPEVTQTPSHQVTQMGQEVILRCVPISNHLYFYWYRQILGQKVEFLVSFYNNEISEKSEIFDDQFSVERPDGSNFTLKIRSTKLEDSAMYFCASSVQGSGHTFGSGTRLTVV.